This is a list of T cell receptor beta chains from one sample in a study of OX40 agonist ivuxolimab in advanced cancers. The protocol was immunoSEQ multiplex PCR, while the TCRdb copy is restricted to in-frame clones and leaves out a portion. The data show about 71,000 clones, with 84% seen just once and around 0.78% held by the top ten. The specimen comprised CD4+ or CD8+ T cells sorted from blood, sampled in a trial of the OX40 agonist ivuxolimab. These receptor sequences come from an adult with an advanced solid tumor such as melanoma, head and neck, liver or kidney cancer. Both conserved end residues are part of each CDR3. D genes are given only for firm matches. Some rows mark clone size as missing; the rest say once, few, many or name a class of expanded clone.

TRBV2,TRBJ1-2,.,few,TGTGCCAGCAGTCCTGGCCAGGAACTAGGCTACACCTTC,CASSPGQELGYTF
TRBV5-6,TRBJ2-2,.,.,TGTGCCAGCAGCCGTGGCGGGGTAATCACCGGGGAGCTGTTTTTT,CASSRGGVITGELFF
TRBV6-6,TRBJ1-3,.,.,TGTGCCAGCACTCTGTTAAGTGAAGTTGGAAACACCATATATTTT,CASTLLSEVGNTIYF
TRBV10-3,TRBJ1-2,TRBD1,.,TGTGCCATCAGTGACCATGGACAGGGGAGCGGCTACACCTTC,CAISDHGQGSGYTF
TRBV6-6,TRBJ1-6,.,.,TGTGCCAGCAGTAGAATGGGAGTCGGTACGAATTCACCCCTCCACTTT,CASSRMGVGTNSPLHF
TRBV2,TRBJ2-1,TRBD2,.,TGTGCCATCGCGGGGGGTGAGCAGTTCTTC,CAIAGGEQFF
TRBV5-1,TRBJ1-3,.,.,TGCGCCAGCAGCTTGGCAGCGAGCTCTGGAAACACCATATATTTT,CASSLAASSGNTIYF
TRBV5-8,TRBJ2-2,TRBD1,.,TGTGCCAGCAGCTTGGACAGGGGTAGGACCGGGGAGCTGTTTTTT,CASSLDRGRTGELFF
TRBV11-2,TRBJ2-7,TRBD1,.,TGTGCCAGCAGCTTAGATAAGGACAGGGGGTACGAGCAGTACTTC,CASSLDKDRGYEQYF
TRBV28,TRBJ1-1,.,.,TGTGCCAGCAGTTTAGGAGGGGTCACTGAAGCTTTCTTT,CASSLGGVTEAFF
TRBV7-2,TRBJ2-7,.,.,TGTGCCAGCAGCTTAGCGGGTGGGGCTGAGACCTACGAGCAGTACTTC,CASSLAGGAETYEQYF
TRBV7-2,TRBJ2-2,.,.,TGTGCCAGCAGCCTACAGGCGAACACCGGGGAGCTGTTTTTT,CASSLQANTGELFF